The 20 T cell receptor beta chains below come from one sample, sequenced in a study of blood T cell repertoires in COVID-19. Some clones are missing from TCRdb's copy, which holds only in-frame ones; the method was immunoSEQ multiplex PCR. The table lists 190,000 or so clones, about 83% of them singletons, with about 0.96% in the top ten. Material for sequencing was peripheral blood. The source of these receptors is a young woman who had recovered from COVID-19.

The rearrangement uses TRBV27 and TRBJ2-7; 8 bases line up with TRBD2. This CDR3 region has 14 residues. Trimming cost V 7 bases and J 3 bases; bases outside gene matches: 8. The germline V gene encodes CDR1 MNHEY and CDR2 SMNVEV (reference sequence). DNA for the CDR3: TGTGCCAGCAAACCGGGGGGGGACGGCTACGAGCAGTACTTC. Protein product: CASKPGGDGYEQYF.

The V call is TRBV11-2, the J call TRBJ2-1, with D uncertain. Germline values: CDR1 SGHAT, CDR2 FQNNGV. Deletions cut 5 bases from V and 1 base from J, with 9 bases between. The CDR3 extends over 14 amino acids. CDR3 protein: CASSLSQSYNEQFF. The CDR3 nucleotides are TGTGCCAGCAGCCTCAGTCAGTCCTACAATGAGCAGTTCTTC.

The chain joins TRBV4-3 to TRBJ2-5; D possibly corresponds to TRBD2 (5 bases). The V end was cut by 0 bases, the J end by 2 bases, with 10 bases between. CDR1 is LGHNA and CDR2 is YSLEER in the germline V gene. CDR3 size: 15 residues. In nucleotides, the CDR3 is TGCGCCAGCAGCCAAGAAGAGGACTTTCAAGAGACCCAGTACTTC. Encoded protein: CASSQEEDFQETQYF.

This chain joins TRBV3-1 (or the pseudogene TRBV3-2) and TRBJ1-1, with D unclear. The germline V and J ends were trimmed by 4 bases and 4 bases, with 10 bases remaining between them. Germline V CDR1 and CDR2: LGHDT, YNNKEL (reference sequence). CDR3 length equals 13 residues. Here the CDR3 DNA reads TGTGCCAGCAGCCTTGTTCGCGGCACTGAAGCTTTCTTT. As protein: CASSLVRGTEAFF.

The genes are TRBV2 and TRBJ2-7; 7 bases agree with TRBD1. CDR1 SNHLY and CDR2 FYNNEI come from the germline V gene. Trimming cost V 6 bases and J 6 bases; bases outside gene matches: 2. This CDR3 is built from 11 residues. DNA for the CDR3: TGTGCCAGCAGAGCAGGGGGCGAGCAGTACTTC. Residues: CASRAGGEQYF.

The chain combines TRBV24-1 with TRBJ1-5; the D gene is possibly TRBD1 (6 bases). The CDR3 runs to 14 residues. The V end lost 3 bases, the J end lost 7 bases, and 12 bases lay between the germline ends. Germline CDR1 is KGHDR and CDR2 is SFDVKD. The CDR3 reads CATSDRYRVQPQHF. CDR3 sequence (DNA): TGTGCCACCAGTGATCGCTACAGGGTACAGCCCCAGCATTTT.

The CDR3 DNA is TGTGCCAGCCGCGGGGGCCACCACCAGCCCACAGATACGCAGTATTTT. Encoded protein: CASRGGHHQPTDTQYF. This rearrangement joins TRBV2 to TRBJ2-3; D perhaps matches TRBD2 (7 bases). Trimming removed 8 bases from V and 2 bases from J, with 20 bases in between. Germline CDR1 and CDR2: SNHLY and FYNNEI. The CDR3 is 16 residues long.

This sequence joins TRBV19 and TRBJ2-3; 8 bases map to TRBD1. Germline V CDR1 and CDR2: LNHDA, SQIVND (reference sequence). With V trimmed by 6 bases and J by 1 base, 9 bases remained unmatched. The CDR3 covers 16 residues. CDR3 DNA: TGTGCCAGTAGCCCAGGACAGGGTTGGGGCACAGATACGCAGTATTTT. Its translation is CASSPGQGWGTDTQYF.

The chain couples TRBV3-1 (or the pseudogene TRBV3-2) to TRBJ1-1, with 11 bases that match TRBD1. The germline V gene encodes CDR1 LGHDT and CDR2 YNNKEL (reference sequence). The CDR3 totals 15 residues. V lost 2 bases and J lost 6; bases outside the gene matches: 5. Here the CDR3 reads CASSQKGGQGAEAFF. CDR3 coding DNA: TGTGCCAGCAGCCAAAAGGGGGGACAGGGGGCTGAAGCTTTCTTT.

This clone has only a few counts. V usage is TRBV3-1 (or the pseudogene TRBV3-2) and J usage is TRBJ2-2; D is unresolved. V was cut by 1 base and J by 6 bases, with 6 bases left in between. This CDR3 spans 13 amino acids. Germline-derived CDR1 and CDR2 are LGHDT and YNNKEL (reference sequence). The CDR3 region is CASSQVAPGELFF. In nucleotides, the CDR3 is TGTGCCAGCAGCCAAGTGGCTCCCGGGGAGCTGTTTTTT.

This chain links TRBV19 with TRBJ1-6, with a possible D match to TRBD1 (5 bases). V shed 3 bases and J shed 14 bases, with 14 bases lying between them. The CDR3 extends over 13 amino acids. The germline V gene has CDR1 LNHDA and CDR2 SQIVND (reference sequence). The CDR3 DNA is TGTGCCAGTAGTATGCGGGGCAGGCCCACCCTCCACTTT. Its translation: CASSMRGRPTLHF.

The genes are TRBV4-3 and TRBJ1-2; D not certain. The CDR3 spans 14 residues. CDR1 and CDR2 (germline): LGHNA, YSLEER. V was cut by 2 bases and J by 9 bases, with 16 bases left in between. DNA for the CDR3: TGCGCCAGCAGCCAATTGATGGAGGTGGATCGCTACACCTTC. It codes for CASSQLMEVDRYTF.

The DNA of the CDR3 is TGTGCCAGCAGCCAGCGGGAGGGTACTGCAGATACGCAGTATTTT. The encoded protein is CASSQREGTADTQYF. The rearrangement uses TRBV6-4 and TRBJ2-3, with 10 bases aligning to TRBD2. Per germline, CDR1 MRHNA and CDR2 SNTAGT. This CDR3 spans 15 amino acids. With V trimmed by 6 bases and J by 4 bases, 7 bases remained unmatched.

The chain recombines TRBV18 with TRBJ1-3, with D perhaps TRBD1 (5 bases). Germline V gives CDR1 KGHSH, CDR2 LQKENI. CDR3 length equals 16 residues. V was trimmed by 0 bases and J by 0 bases, leaving 9 bases between them. CDR3 amino acids: CASSPPDSYSGNTIYF. The CDR3 DNA follows: TGTGCCAGCTCACCACCTGACAGTTACTCTGGAAACACCATATATTTT.

The J gene is TRBJ2-7, the V gene TRBV10-3, with 9 bases identical to TRBD1. CDR1 ENHRY and CDR2 SYGVKD come from the germline V gene. The CDR3 runs 17 residues. Germline trimming cut 6 bases from V and 2 bases from J; bases unmatched to any gene: 14. CDR3 amino acids: CAIRPDSGTGSPYEQYF. CDR3 DNA: TGTGCCATCAGGCCAGATTCTGGGACAGGGTCCCCCTACGAGCAGTACTTC.

This clone was seen at least ten times. The rearrangement joins TRBV3-1 (or the pseudogene TRBV3-2) to TRBJ1-3; unclear D gene. Between the trimmed V and J ends, which lost 5 bases and 0 bases, there was a span of 11 bases. CDR1 is LGHDT, CDR2 YNNKEL, per germline (reference sequence). The CDR3 runs to 15 residues. This CDR3 is CASSSEEVSGNTIYF. For the CDR3, the DNA is TGTGCCAGCAGCTCCGAGGAGGTCTCTGGAAACACCATATATTTT.

The chain joins TRBV29-1 to TRBJ1-1; D remains unclear. This CDR3 is built from 13 residues. Germline assignment: CDR1 SQVTM and CDR2 ANQGSEA. The V end was cut by 4 bases, the J end by 0 bases, with 9 bases between. The CDR3 nucleotides read TGCAGCGTTGGAGAACAGATGAACACTGAAGCTTTCTTT. It is translated as CSVGEQMNTEAFF.

The V call is TRBV9, the J call TRBJ2-2; 9 bases line up with TRBD1. Losses at the gene ends were 3 bases for V and 5 bases for J; bases not matched to a gene: 8. CDR1 SGDLS and CDR2 YYNGEE come from the germline V gene. CDR3 size: 16 residues. CDR3 region: CASSEGGQGLTGELFF. CDR3 DNA: TGTGCCAGCAGCGAGGGGGGACAGGGACTAACCGGGGAGCTGTTTTTT.

The chain joins TRBV2 to TRBJ2-5; the match to TRBD2 covers 11 bases. The CDR3 is 16 amino acids. CDR1 is SNHLY and CDR2 is FYNNEI in the germline V gene. V lost 6 bases, J lost 1 base, and 7 bases stayed unmatched. The CDR3 is CASRPHGTSGQETQYF. Here the CDR3 DNA reads TGTGCCAGCAGGCCCCATGGGACTAGCGGCCAAGAGACCCAGTACTTC. Full variable domain (rest looked up from reference TRBV2 and TRBJ2-5): EPEVTQTPSHQVTQMGQEVILRCVPISNHLYFYWYRQILGQKVEFLVSFYNNEISEKSEIFDDQFSVERPDGSNFTLKIRSTKLEDSAMYFCASRPHGTSGQETQYFGPGTRLLVL.

This CDR3 reads CASGAGGQPYEQYV. The CDR3 DNA is TGTGCCAGCGGAGCGGGAGGGCAACCCTACGAGCAGTACGTC. This chain uses TRBV21-1 with TRBJ2-7; TRBD2, the table's D call, was not compared with the DNA. TRBV21-1 is designated a pseudogene. The CDR3 is 14 residues long.